The TCR beta chain under discussion was sequenced for a study of shared clonotypes between healthy human individuals. Notes on the study in general: The generation probabilities recorded for non-shared clonotypes fell below those of clonotypes shared by all four donors.

Naive CD8 cells were CD45RO-negative, positively selected for CCR7, excluding terminally differentiated effector memory CD45RA+ cells. Note on this clone: What it binds is not known. Other DNA sequences in this sample translate to the same CDR3.

The assay ran at deep level. Clones were read by immunoSEQ multiplex PCR, and TCRdb kept only the in-frame ones, dropping some. The repertoire includes about 2.1 million clones, 85% to 95% of them detected once, and about 1.8% sits in the top ten. Germline V gives CDR1 MNHEY, CDR2 SMNVEV (reference sequence). V lost 4 bases and J lost 1; bases outside the gene matches: 1. The CDR3 length is 13 residues. The source of this sequence is a man between 18 and 35 years old in good health. Some clones in this sample may be carry-over from other donors' samples. The chain couples TRBV27 to TRBJ2-7, with 7 nucleotides matching TRBD1. Sequencing was done on a sample of naive CD8+ T cells from PBMCs. As DNA, the CDR3 is TGTGCCAGCAGTTGGACAGGTTCCTACGAGCAGTACTTC. Its protein product is CASSWTGSYEQYF.